The rows below give T cell receptor delta chains drawn from one sample of a study of gamma-delta T cells after stem cell transplantation. TCRdb reprocessed the RT-PCR reads using CATT. The sample gives 13,000 or so delta-chain clones, around 33% of which show up once; 3.5% to 4% is in the top ten. Sequenced sample: gamma-delta T cells. The receptors derive from a human donor. It is not recorded whose cells these are; they may come from a transplant donor. The CDR3 runs from the conserved cysteine through the conserved F or W. A D gene is named only where the DNA matches it firmly. Clone size is stated in some rows and not others, as once, few, many or a class when expanded.

D,J,V,size,DNA,CDR3
TRDD3,TRDJ3,TRDV2,-,TGTGCCTGTGCCCACTGGGGGACGCGCTCCTGGGACACCCTACAGATGTTTTTC,CACAHWGTRSWDTLQMFF
-,TRDJ1,TRAV29/DV5,-,TGTGCAGCAAGCGGAGTCACGTCCACCGATAAACTCATCTTT,CAASGVTSTDKLIF
TRDD3,TRDJ3,TRDV2,few,TGTGCCTGTGACACGGGGATAGGAACCTGGGACACCCGACAGATGTTTTTC,CACDTGIGTWDTRQMFF
TRDD3,TRDJ2,TRDV2,medium-sized,TGTGCCTGTGACCTACTGGGGGATACAGCACAACTCTTCTTT,CACDLLGDTAQLFF
TRDD3,TRDJ3,TRDV2,few,TGTGCCTGTGACACCGCTGGGGGACAACACTCCTGGGACACCCGACAGATGTTTTTC,CACDTAGGQHSWDTRQMFF
TRDD3,TRDJ1,TRDV2,-,TGTGCCTGTGACACCGTCCTGGGGGATACCTCCTATAAACTCATCTTT,CACDTVLGDTSYKLIF
TRDD3,TRDJ3,TRDV2,few,TGTGCCTGTGACCCCGTACTGGGGGACCTTAGCTCCTGGGACACCCGACAGATGTTTTTC,CACDPVLGDLSSWDTRQMFF
TRDD2,TRDJ1,TRDV3,-,TGTGCCTTTTCTTCCTACCCTACGTACTGGTGGATTCCACTCACCGATACACTCATCTTT,CAFSSYPTYWWIPLTDTLIF
TRDD3,TRDJ3,TRDV2,-,TGTGCCTGTGACGCGCTCTGGGGGATACGCGGCTCCTGGGACACCCGACAGATGTTTTTC,CACDALWGIRGSWDTRQMFF
TRDD3,TRDJ1,TRDV3,-,TGTGCCTTTTGGGGCCTTCCTACTGGGGGATACGATAAACTCATCTTT,CAFWGLPTGGYDKLIF
-,TRDJ2,TRDV1,few,TGTGCTCTTGGGGGTCAAAACGTGCCGGCAGCACAACTCTTCTTT,CALGGQNVPAAQLFF
TRDD3,TRDJ2,TRDV2,medium-sized,TGTGCCTGTGACACCTGGGGGACTTTGACAGCACAACTCTTCTTT,CACDTWGTLTAQLFF
TRDD3,TRDJ1,TRDV1,few,TGTGCTCTTGGGCAAACTTCCCTGCCAGGGGGGATTCCATTTTACACCGATAAACTCATCTTT,CALGQTSLPGGIPFYTDKLIF
TRDD3,TRDJ2,TRDV2,-,TGTGCCTGTGACACCGAAAAGTACTGGGGGATACGGACAGCACAACTCTTCTTT,CACDTEKYWGIRTAQLFF
TRDD3,TRDJ1,TRDV1,-,TGTGCTTACGGACTGGGGGATATAGGCGGCACCGATAAACTCATCTTT,CAYGLGDIGGTDKLIF
-,TRDJ3,TRDV2,few,TGTGCCTGTGACACCGTCGAGGGGCCAGCAGCCTGGGACACCCGACAGATGTTTTTC,CACDTVEGPAAWDTRQMFF
TRDD3,TRDJ2,TRDV2,few,TGTGCCTGTGACAAACAATGGGGGATCCAAGGGGCTTTGACAGCACGACTCTTCTTT,CACDKQWGIQGALTARLFF
TRDD3,TRDJ1,TRDV3,-,TGTGCCCCGGCCGGGCCTGGGGGATTTAGCACCGATAAACTCATCTTT,CAPAGPGGFSTDKLIF
TRDD3,TRDJ1,TRAV29/DV5,-,TGTGCAGCAAGCGCGCCGGTCCTATTTTGGGGGACACAGTCCGATAAACTCATCTTT,CAASAPVLFWGTQSDKLIF
TRDD3,TRDJ1,TRDV3,-,TGTGCCTTTTGTATCGGGTCCTACGTAGGGTACTGGGGGATACGCACCAATAAACTCATCTTT,CAFCIGSYVGYWGIRTNKLIF
TRDD3,TRDJ1,TRDV1,few,TGTGCTCTTGGGGAACTCCCGACCAACTGGGGGACGTACACCGATAAACTCATCTTT,CALGELPTNWGTYTDKLIF
TRDD3,TRDJ1,TRDV3,-,TGTGCCTTTGGCTACTCCGACCTGGGGGATCCGTACACCGATAAACTCATCTTT,CAFGYSDLGDPYTDKLIF
-,TRDJ3,TRDV2,-,TGTGCCTGTGACACTGGGGGCCAATCCTGGGACACCCGACAGATGTTTTTC,CACDTGGQSWDTRQMFF
TRDD3,TRDJ3,TRDV2,-,TGTGCCTGTGACACCGGCTGGGGGATCCGCTCCTGGGACACCCGACAGATGTTTTTC,CACDTGWGIRSWDTRQMFF
TRDD3,TRDJ1,TRDV1,-,TGTGCTCTTGGGGAATCCCGGGCCCGTCGTTACTGGGGGACCGATCTCTACACCGATAAACTCATCTTT,CALGESRARRYWGTDLYTDKLIF
-,TRDJ1,TRDV3,-,TGTGCCTTTCAGTTCCCCCCCTCTAACAACTATACACTCATCTTT,CAFQFPPSNNYTLIF
-,TRDJ3,TRDV2,-,TGTGCCTGTGACCGGCAAATTGGGGGGGGCCACGTCGCCTGGGACACCCGACAGATGTTTTTC,CACDRQIGGGHVAWDTRQMFF
-,TRDJ1,TRDV2,once,TGTGCCTGTGACCGTACGACCACACCTGACACCGATAAACTCATCTTT,CACDRTTTPDTDKLIF
TRDD3,TRDJ1,TRDV2,-,TGTGCCTGTTCTGCAAAATACTGGGGGAGTTACACCGATAAACTCATCTTT,CACSAKYWGSYTDKLIF
-,TRDJ3,TRDV2,few,TGTGCCTGTGACACCGCGGGATGGGGCTGGGACACCCGACAGATGTTTTTC,CACDTAGWGWDTRQMFF
-,TRDJ1,TRAV29/DV5,few,TGTGCAGCCACCAGGTCTCTGGGTGGGCACCGCCGGACCGTCGATAAACTCATCTTT,CAATRSLGGHRRTVDKLIF
TRDD3,TRDJ2,TRDV2,few,TGTGCCTGTGACACCCGCTGGGGGCTTTCTTTGACAGCACAACTCTTCTTT,CACDTRWGLSLTAQLFF
-,TRDJ3,TRDV2,few,TGTGCCTGTGACACGGGCTGGGGATCCTCCTGGGACACCCGACAGATGTTTTTC,CACDTGWGSSWDTRQMFF
-,TRDJ2,TRAV29/DV5,-,TGTGCCGCAACTAGAAGGGGCAGGGCAGCACAACTCTTCTTT,CAATRRGRAAQLFF
TRDD3,TRDJ3,TRDV2,-,TGTGCCTGTGACACCGATGGGGATAGCTCCTGGGACACCCGAAACATGTTTTTC,CACDTDGDSSWDTRNMFF
TRDD3,TRDJ1,TRDV1,few,TGTGCTCATTATGCCGCCCCTGGGGGATACGACGATAAACTCATCTTT,CAHYAAPGGYDDKLIF
TRDD3,TRDJ3,TRDV2,once,TGTGCCTGTGACACCGGGATGGGGGACACCCGCTCCTGGGACACCCGACAGATGTTTTTC,CACDTGMGDTRSWDTRQMFF
TRDD3,TRDJ2,TRDV2,-,TGTGCCTGTGACACCGTACTGGGGGAGACGCGTTTGACACCACAACTCTTCTTT,CACDTVLGETRLTPQLFF
TRDD3,TRDJ3,TRDV2,medium-sized,TGTGCCTGTGACACTGGGGGATTCAGCTCCTGGGACACCCGACAGATGTTTTTC,CACDTGGFSSWDTRQMFF
TRDD3,TRDJ1,TRDV3,-,TGTGCCCTTACGCCCTGGGGGTCCCGGGTCGATAAACTCATCTTT,CALTPWGSRVDKLIF
TRDD3,TRDJ1,TRDV1,-,TGTGCTCTTGGGGAACTTTTCCGGTACTGGGGGATAGCGACGGCAGAATACACCGATAAACTCATCTTT,CALGELFRYWGIATAEYTDKLIF
TRDD3,TRDJ3,TRDV2,few,TGTGCCTGTGACACTCGGATACTGGGGGACAGCTCCTGGGACACCCGACAGATGTTTTTC,CACDTRILGDSSWDTRQMFF
-,TRDJ1,TRDV1,-,TGTGCTGTTGGGGAACCTCGGCCTTCTCCGCTCTCGTACACCGATAAACTCATCTTT,CAVGEPRPSPLSYTDKLIF
TRDD3,TRDJ1,TRDV3,-,TGTGCCTTTACTCCCCGGCACGTAAACGGGGGATATATCGGACTCATCTTT,CAFTPRHVNGGYIGLIF
TRDD3,TRDJ3,TRDV2,-,TGTGCCTGTGACATGGGGGATACGTCCTCCTGGGACACCCGACAGATGTTTTTC,CACDMGDTSSWDTRQMFF
TRDD3,TRDJ1,TRDV1,-,TGTGCTCTTGGGGAACTCCACGGGGGGATACCGGGTTACACCGATAAACTCATCTTT,CALGELHGGIPGYTDKLIF
TRDD3,TRDJ3,TRDV2,few,TGTGCCTGTGACAGTACTGGGGAGAGCTCCTGGGACACCCGACAGATGTTTTTC,CACDSTGESSWDTRQMFF
TRDD3,TRDJ1,TRDV1,-,TGTGCTCGTGGGCACTGCCGACTGGGGGAGACCGATAAACTCATCTTT,CARGHCRLGETDKLIF